Listed below are T cell receptor delta chains from one sample, sequenced in a study of gamma-delta T cells after stem cell transplantation. TCRdb processed the RT-PCR reads again with the CATT caller. The profile shows roughly 15,000 delta-chain clones, roughly 30% of them singletons. Sequenced input: gamma-delta T cells. These receptors originate from a human donor. It is not recorded whose cells these are; they may come from a transplant donor. Both conserved end residues are part of each CDR3. A D gene is named only where the DNA matches it firmly. Size is omitted from some rows. Given values are once, few, many or a class for expanded clones.

-	TRDV1	TRDJ1	-	TGTGCTCTTGGGGAAACTCCGGGGACTCACCACCTCACCGATAAACTCATCTTT	CALGETPGTHHLTDKLIF
-	TRDV1	TRDJ1	-	TGTGCTCTTGGGGAACTCCGCACTACGGAGACCACATCTGGTAAACTCATCTTT	CALGELRTTETTSGKLIF
-	TRDV2	TRDJ3	-	TGTGCCTGTGACACCGCTGGGGATCTGAGCTCCTGGGACACCCGACAGATGTTTTTC	CACDTAGDLSSWDTRQMFF
-	TRDV1	TRDJ1	TRDD3	TGTGCCCTTGGGGAACTAAGGAACTTCCTACTAGGGGGTACTGGGGGATACGCGGACACCGATAAACTCATCTTT	CALGELRNFLLGGTGGYADTDKLIF
few	TRDV1	TRDJ1	-	TGTGCTCTTGGGAAACGTCTCTTGGGGGGAGCGTACACCGATAAACTCATCTTT	CALGKRLLGGAYTDKLIF
-	TRDV1	TRDJ1	-	TGTGCTCTTGGGGACCTCCCTACGCCCAATGATTGTAAAAGTGGGGTATACGCGTACACCGATAACCTCATCTTT	CALGDLPTPNDCKSGVYAYTDNLIF
-	TRDV1	TRDJ1	TRDD3	TGTGCTCTTGGGGATGGACTTCCCCTGGGGGAACATAAACTCATCTTT	CALGDGLPLGEHKLIF
-	TRDV2	TRDJ3	TRDD3	TGTGCCTGTGACCCTTGCACCCACAACTGGGGGATACCGCCCTCCTGGGACACCCGACAGATGTTTTTC	CACDPCTHNWGIPPSWDTRQMFF
-	TRDV2	TRDJ3	-	TGTGCCTGTGACACCGTGGACTGGCCTCACTCCTGGGACACCCGACAGATGTTTTTC	CACDTVDWPHSWDTRQMFF
-	TRDV1	TRDJ1	-	TGTGCTCTTGCCATAACGGCCTTCTTCTACCCTATAGAATGCACCGATAAACTCATCTTT	CALAITAFFYPIECTDKLIF
-	TRAV29/DV5	TRDJ1	TRDD3	TGTGCTGCAAGCGAACTACGTCTCGGGGGATCTGAGTACACCGATAAACTCATCTTT	CAASELRLGGSEYTDKLIF
-	TRDV2	TRDJ3	TRDD3	TGTGCCTGTGACACCGTAGTTCGACTGGGGGAAAGCTCCTGGGACACCCGACAGATGTTTTTC	CACDTVVRLGESSWDTRQMFF
few	TRDV1	TRDJ1	TRDD3	TGTGCTCTTGGGGAGGAGATGACTGGGGGATGGGTACGTCACCTACTCATCTTT	CALGEEMTGGWVRHLLIF
few	TRDV2	TRDJ3	-	TGTGCCTGTGACGCAGTAGGCTCCTGGGACACCCGACAGATGTTTTTC	CACDAVGSWDTRQMFF
few	TRDV2	TRDJ3	TRDD3	TGTGCCTGTGACACCGCATACTGGGGGATACGGTTTGGCTCCTGGGACACCCGACAGATGTTTTTC	CACDTAYWGIRFGSWDTRQMFF
-	TRAV29/DV5	TRDJ2	TRDD3	TGTGCAGCAAGACGGGGGATACTGACAGCACAACTCTTCTTT	CAARRGILTAQLFF
-	TRDV3	TRDJ1	-	TGTGCCTTTAAGCTCATATACACCGATAAACTCATCTTT	CAFKLIYTDKLIF
-	TRDV1	TRDJ1	TRDD3	TGTGCTCTTGGGGAAGAGTGGGGACGAAGCTTCGGGGATACGGTGTACACCGATAAACTCATCTTT	CALGEEWGRSFGDTVYTDKLIF
-	TRDV3	TRDJ1	TRDD3	TGTGCCCTGTTGGAACTACCGTGGATCTGGGGGATACGCAAGGGGTTCGCCGATAAACTCATCTTT	CALLELPWIWGIRKGFADKLIF
few	TRDV2	TRDJ1	TRDD3	TGTGCCTGTGACGCAAGACTGGGGGACATGTACACCGATAAACTCATCTTT	CACDARLGDMYTDKLIF
few	TRDV1	TRDJ1	-	TGTGCTCTTGGGGAAGTGGGAGCCCTGTACACCGATAAACTCATCTTT	CALGEVGALYTDKLIF
-	TRDV1	TRDJ1	TRDD3	TGTGCTCTTGGGGAACTTTTCGCTAGAGGGGGATACCTCGTCCTCACCGATAAACTCATCTTT	CALGELFARGGYLVLTDKLIF
few	TRDV2	TRDJ2	TRDD3	TGTGCCTGTGACACTCTCCTTACTGGGGGTACACCGACAGCACAACTCTTCTTC	CACDTLLTGGTPTAQLFF
-	TRDV1	TRDJ1	-	TGTGCTATTGGGGAAAGAGGTTCCAGCTGGACGCCATGGGGCTCTTACACCGATAAACTCATCTTT	CAIGERGSSWTPWGSYTDKLIF
-	TRDV2	TRDJ3	TRDD3	TGTGCCTGTGACACCGGCTGGGGGATCCCAACCTTGGACACCCGACAGATGTTTTTC	CACDTGWGIPTLDTRQMFF
few	TRDV1	TRDJ1	TRDD2	TGTGCTCTTGGGGGATTCCTACGGGTACTGGAAGTCGATAAACTCATCTTT	CALGGFLRVLEVDKLIF
-	TRDV2	TRDJ3	TRDD3	TGTGCCTGTGACACCCTTACTGGGGGATACCCCTCCTGGGACACCCGACAGATGTTTTTC	CACDTLTGGYPSWDTRQMFF
few	TRDV1	TRDJ1	-	TGTGCTCTTGGGGAAAATCTCTCCCCGTACTGGGTGTACACCGATAAACTCATCTTT	CALGENLSPYWVYTDKLIF
-	TRDV2	TRDJ1	TRDD3	TGTGCCTGTGACACCTCGACTGGGGGATACGCGAAGTCGGCGTGCACCGATAAACTCATCTTT	CACDTSTGGYAKSACTDKLIF
few	TRDV2	TRDJ2	-	TGTGCCTGTGACACCGGACCGGGGGACACAGCACAACTCTTCTTT	CACDTGPGDTAQLFF
once	TRDV1	TRDJ1	-	TGTGCTCTTGGGGAACTATGGGGATTAGGAGGGTACACCGATAAACTCATCTTT	CALGELWGLGGYTDKLIF
-	TRDV1	TRDJ3	TRDD3	TGTGCTCTTGGGGAAAATACTGTGCACTGGGGGACAGCCTGGGACACCCGACAGATGTTTTTC	CALGENTVHWGTAWDTRQMFF
few	TRDV2	TRDJ2	TRDD3	TGTGCCTGTGACACCGTACTGGGGGATACGGCTTTGACAGCACAACTCTTCTTT	CACDTVLGDTALTAQLFF
-	TRDV1	TRDJ1	TRDD3	TGTGCTCTTGGGGAAGTTCGTTCTTCTGGGGGACCCCTTCCCTACACCGATAAACTCATCTTT	CALGEVRSSGGPLPYTDKLIF
-	TRDV1	TRDJ1	-	TGTGCTCTTGGGGGCACGGCCGGTCAACCTCACACCGATAAACTCATCTTT	CALGGTAGQPHTDKLIF